The 27 T cell receptor beta chains given below trace back to one sample, sequenced in a study of identical twins. TCRdb re-analysed the 5' RACE reads in MiXCR, keeping a single row per CDR3 protein. The table lists under 500,000 distinct CDR3 sequences, 14% of them singletons. Another study also made use of these data, one on yellow fever vaccine responses in identical twins.

Sequenced: CD4+ T cells sorted from blood. The receptors derive from a young woman in good health.

This clonotype came up a few times. The chain carries TRBV18 and TRBJ2-5, with TRBD1 matching 8 bases. Trimming at V came to 4 bases and at J to 3 bases, leaving 4 bases not matched to a gene. CDR1 KGHSH and CDR2 LQKENI come from the germline V gene. The CDR3 has 14 residues. For the CDR3, the DNA is TGTGCCAGCTCACGTAACAGGGGGGAAGAGACCCAGTACTTC. It specifies CASSRNRGEETQYF.

The rearrangement joins TRBV3-1 to TRBJ2-7; 8 nucleotides align to TRBD2. This CDR3 spans 19 amino acids. The germline gives CDR1 LGHDT, CDR2 YNNKEL (reference sequence). The V and J ends lost 0 bases and 4 bases, in that order; junction bases with no gene match: 17. CDR3 protein: CASSQELGPTSGGSYEQYF. CDR3 nucleotide sequence: TGTGCCAGCAGCCAAGAGCTGGGACCCACCAGCGGGGGATCGTACGAGCAGTACTTC.

This chain uses TRBV18 with TRBJ2-7, with 7 bases aligning to TRBD2. V gave up 2 bases and J gave up 2 bases; unmatched junction bases: 6. The length of the CDR3 is 15 residues. Germline assignment: CDR1 KGHSH and CDR2 LQKENI. The CDR3: CASSPIIAGAYEQYF. The CDR3 DNA sequence: TGTGCCAGCTCACCAATTATAGCGGGTGCCTACGAGCAGTACTTC.

Concerning this clonotype itself: Its ends do not fully match the called genes, so a read error is possible. This chain connects TRBV3-1 to TRBJ2-1, with TRBD2 matching 8 bases. Looked up from germline, CDR1 is LGHDT and CDR2 is YNNKEL (reference sequence). The CDR3 spans 15 residues. Here the CDR3 reads CATSQRGSPVNEQFF. The CDR3 nucleotides read TGTGCCACCAGCCAGCGGGGGTCCCCCGTGAATGAGCAGTTCTTC.

This clonotype was seen ten or more times. The V call is TRBV7-2, the J call TRBJ2-5; D may be TRBD2 (5 bases). V lost 5 bases and J 1 base, leaving 14 bases between the germline ends. Germline-derived CDR1 and CDR2 are SGHTA and FQGNSA. This CDR3 contains 15 residues. CDR3 DNA sequence: TGTGCCAGCAGCCGAATAGCGAATACCCAAGAGACCCAGTACTTC. Its protein product is CASSRIANTQETQYF.

At least ten counts were recorded for this clonotype. The V and J genes are TRBV10-3 and TRBJ2-7, with TRBD1 identical over 11 bases. The CDR3 has 13 residues. Trimming cost V 6 bases and J 5 bases; bases outside gene matches: 3. In germline, CDR1 is ENHRY, CDR2 SYGVKD. CDR3 protein: CAISTGQGDEQYF. In nucleotides, the CDR3 is TGTGCCATCAGCACGGGACAGGGGGACGAGCAGTACTTC.

This clonotype was detected many times. The gene calls are TRBV11-2 and TRBJ2-2; 7 bases agree with TRBD2. The J segment lost 4 bases and the V segment lost 3 bases, leaving 5 bases of the junction unmatched. CDR1 and CDR2 (germline): SGHAT, FQNNGV. The CDR3 has 15 amino acids. The CDR3 is CASSFQPGGTGELFF. DNA of the CDR3: TGTGCCAGCAGCTTCCAACCGGGGGGCACCGGGGAGCTGTTTTTT.

In regard to this clonotype: One end of the junction does not line up with germline, which may come from a read error. V usage is TRBV5-8 and J usage is TRBJ2-1, with D uncertain. Germline CDR1 is SGHTS and CDR2 is YDEGEE. CDR3 size: 16 residues. CDR3 DNA sequence: TGTGACAGCAGCTTGGAGAAGGTGTTGCCCTACAATGAGCAGTTCTTC. Protein sequence: CDSSLEKVLPYNEQFF.

The chain joins TRBV3-1 to TRBJ2-2; D call uncertain. The V gene's germline CDR1 is LGHDT and CDR2 YNNKEL (reference sequence). Trimming pared 4 bases from V and 4 bases from J, leaving 13 bases between. The CDR3 is made up of 15 amino acids. The CDR3 sequence is CASSRALAATGELFF. Here the CDR3 DNA reads TGTGCCAGCAGCCGAGCCCTGGCGGCCACCGGGGAGCTGTTTTTT.

This clonotype was found a few times. The chain is built from TRBV7-9 and TRBJ2-3, with D hard to call. The CDR3 loop spans 14 amino acids. Trimming took off 5 bases at V and 3 bases at J, with 12 bases between the two ends. Germline CDR1 reads SEHNR; CDR2 reads FQNEAQ (reference sequence). CDR3 sequence: CASSTDIRTDTQYF. In nucleotides, the CDR3 is TGTGCCAGCAGCACAGACATCCGGACAGATACGCAGTATTTT.

The rearrangement links TRBV5-1 to TRBJ2-1; the match to TRBD2 covers 9 bases. Germline V gene sequence: CDR1 SGHRS, CDR2 YFSETQ. Losses at the gene ends were 4 bases for V and 5 bases for J; bases not matched to a gene: 4. The CDR3 covers 14 residues. Written as DNA, the CDR3 is TGCGCCAGCAGCCTCCTAGCGGGGCACAATGAGCAGTTCTTC. Protein: CASSLLAGHNEQFF.

This chain links TRBV20-1 with TRBJ2-7, with 9 bases lining up with TRBD1. In germline, CDR1 is DFQATT, CDR2 SNEGSKA (reference sequence). The V and J ends lost 5 bases and 6 bases, in that order; junction bases with no gene match: 11. The CDR3 is made up of 14 amino acids. The CDR3 coding sequence is TGCAGTGCTCTCCTCACAGGGGGCCCCGGCGAGCAGTACTTC. Residues: CSALLTGGPGEQYF.

This clonotype was picked up a small number of times. The CDR3 DNA sequence: TGTGCCAGCAGCTTAGGCAGCGGAGAAGTATACGAGCAGTACTTC. This codes for CASSLGSGEVYEQYF. J is TRBJ2-7 and V is TRBV7-2; a weak D match, TRBD2 (5 bases). Germline V gives CDR1 SGHTA, CDR2 FQGNSA. CDR3 length: 15 residues. Trimming took off 1 base at V and 4 bases at J, with 14 bases between the two ends.

This clonotype was counted a few times. Here the CDR3 reads CASSRNSGTSGNEQFF. DNA for the CDR3: TGCGCCAGCAGCCGAAACTCCGGGACTAGCGGGAATGAGCAGTTCTTC. The chain has TRBV4-3 and TRBJ2-1; TRBD2 matches 12 bases. The CDR3 runs 16 residues. The trim removed 4 bases at V and 7 bases at J, leaving 8 bases unmatched. Germline V gene data show CDR1 as LGHNA and CDR2 as YSLEER.

This clonotype was seen more than once but under ten times. V is TRBV20-1 and J is TRBJ1-6, with D possibly matching TRBD1 (6 bases). The CDR3 runs 16 residues. The ends were cut back, 0 bases at V and 8 bases at J, with 17 bases in the middle. Germline V gives CDR1 DFQATT, CDR2 SNEGSKA (reference sequence). The CDR3 spells CSARDNADRGDSPLHF. CDR3 bases: TGCAGTGCTAGAGATAATGCGGACAGAGGGGATTCACCCCTCCACTTT.

A few counts support this clonotype. This chain links TRBV5-1 with TRBJ2-1, with 8 bases matching TRBD2. This CDR3 is built from 18 residues. The trim removed 1 base at V and 3 bases at J, leaving 12 bases unmatched. Germline V lookup: CDR1 SGHRS, CDR2 YFSETQ. The CDR3 loop reads CASSLPGGRREVYNEQFF. CDR3 DNA: TGCGCCAGCAGCTTGCCAGGCGGTAGGCGGGAGGTCTACAATGAGCAGTTCTTC.

This chain links TRBV4-1 with TRBJ2-7; 11 bases line up with TRBD2. CDR1 and CDR2 (germline): MGHRA, YSYEKL. The CDR3 runs to 16 residues. V dropped 5 bases and J dropped 2; count of bases not matched to a gene: 8. The CDR3 sequence is CASSNLGLAATYEQYF. The CDR3 coding sequence is TGCGCCAGCAGCAACCTGGGACTAGCGGCGACCTACGAGCAGTACTTC.

This clonotype has more than one count but fewer than ten. The chain joins TRBV20-1 to TRBJ2-1, with a possible D match to TRBD2 (5 bases). Between the trimmed V and J ends, which lost 0 bases and 3 bases, there was a span of 18 bases. The CDR3 is 17 amino acids. The V gene's germline CDR1 is DFQATT and CDR2 SNEGSKA (reference sequence). This CDR3 is CSARDRLASMIYNEQFF. CDR3 coding DNA: TGCAGTGCTAGAGATCGCCTAGCCTCGATGATCTACAATGAGCAGTTCTTC.

This clonotype was seen only once. This chain connects TRBV11-1 to TRBJ2-6; 13 bases agree with TRBD2. Germline V gives CDR1 SGHAT, CDR2 FQDESV (reference sequence). Trimming removed 4 bases from V and 0 bases from J; junction bases left unmatched: 9. This CDR3 is 20 amino acids long. The DNA of the CDR3 is TGTGCCAGCAGCTCAAGACTAGCGGGGGGTCCGAGCTCTGGGGCCAACGTCCTGACTTTC. Translating gives CASSSRLAGGPSSGANVLTF.

This clonotype was observed a handful of times. The chain employs TRBV7-6 and TRBJ1-5; no clear D gene. Germline V lookup: CDR1 SGHVS, CDR2 FNYEAQ. The V end was cut by 5 bases, the J end by 2 bases, with 13 bases between. This CDR3 region has 15 residues. The CDR3 DNA sequence: TGTGCCAGCAGCCCACTCCCCGGGGGCAATCAGCCCCAGCATTTT. It specifies CASSPLPGGNQPQHF.

This clonotype was seen at least ten times. The chain recombines TRBV4-3 with TRBJ2-6, with D possibly being TRBD2 (6 bases). Trimming pared 0 bases from V and 3 bases from J, leaving 9 bases between. CDR1 is LGHNA, CDR2 YSLEER, per germline. The CDR3 runs to 16 residues. CDR3 bases: TGCGCCAGCAGCCAAGATTGGGGGGTTGGGGCCAACGTCCTGACTTTC. Encoded protein: CASSQDWGVGANVLTF.

In its sample, this clonotype was seen a few times. The genes are TRBV6-2 or TRBV6-3 and TRBJ2-4; D unresolved. V dropped 9 bases and J dropped 2 bases, with 14 bases sitting between them. Germline values: CDR1 MNHEY, CDR2 SVGEGT. This CDR3 is 14 amino acids long. CDR3 DNA sequence: TGTGCCAGTGGTATGGGTCGGTCCAAAAACATTCAGTACTTC. This codes for CASGMGRSKNIQYF.

This rearrangement joins TRBV20-1 to TRBJ2-5; 8 bases map to TRBD2. Trimming took 3 bases from V and 5 from J; bases not matched to a gene: 2. CDR1 DFQATT and CDR2 SNEGSKA come from the germline V gene (reference sequence). The CDR3 has 12 amino acids. CDR3 nucleotide sequence: TGCAGTGCTAGGACTAGCGCGGAGACCCAGTACTTC. Translation gives CSARTSAETQYF.

This clonotype was counted between two and nine times. The chain joins TRBV11-1 to TRBJ2-1; TRBD2 matches at 8 bases. The CDR3 contains 17 residues. CDR1 and CDR2 (germline): SGHAT, FQDESV (reference sequence). V trimming: 5 bases; J trimming: 2 bases; junction bases outside the gene matches: 11. The CDR3 DNA reads TGTGCCAGCAGCATAGGGCTGAGCGGGGGTCCCTACAATGAGCAGTTCTTC. This sequence encodes CASSIGLSGGPYNEQFF.

The J gene is TRBJ2-3, the V gene TRBV7-2, with D unresolved. The CDR3 has 14 residues. Per the germline V gene, CDR1 is SGHTA and CDR2 is FQGNSA. Deletions cut 0 bases from V and 8 bases from J, with 12 bases between. The CDR3 here is CASSLASVGGTQYF. The CDR3 coding sequence is TGTGCCAGCAGCTTAGCGTCCGTGGGCGGTACGCAGTATTTT.

This clonotype has just a few counts. The V call is TRBV5-1, the J call TRBJ2-5; possibly TRBD1 for D (5 bases). The germline V gene has CDR1 SGHRS and CDR2 YFSETQ. V was shortened by 4 bases and J by 5 bases, with 18 bases between the two germline ends. There are 15 residues in the CDR3. This CDR3 is CASSPPGQDGETQYF. The CDR3, as DNA: TGCGCCAGCAGCCCCCCAGGGCAGGACGGGGAGACCCAGTACTTC.

In its sample, this clonotype was seen a few times. The chain uses TRBV9 and TRBJ2-5; 8 bases are shared with TRBD2. The CDR3 contains 18 residues. Trimming cost V 0 bases and J 3 bases; bases outside gene matches: 13. Germline V gene data show CDR1 as SGDLS and CDR2 as YYNGEE. CDR3 nucleotide sequence: TGTGCCAGCAGCGTAGGGGTCAGCAGCGGGGGAGTAGAAGAGACCCAGTACTTC. This codes for CASSVGVSSGGVEETQYF.